The clone carrying this T cell receptor (beta chain) has only one observation. This sample was included in a study of blood T cell repertoires in COVID-19. Assay used: immunoSEQ multiplex PCR; TCRdb lists only in-frame clones, some missing. The repertoire holds some 120,000 clones, with roughly nine tenths as singletons. CDR1 is LGHDT, CDR2 YNNKEL, per germline (reference sequence). The CDR3 runs 14 residues. V lost 4 bases, J lost 6 bases, and 13 bases lay in between. Sequencing was carried out using peripheral blood. The rearrangement uses TRBV3-1 (or the pseudogene TRBV3-2) and TRBJ2-1, with D possibly matching TRBD2 (5 bases). The source is a man over 45 with active COVID-19. The chain's CDR3 is CASSLHTSGNEQFF. In nucleotides, the CDR3 is TGTGCCAGCAGCCTTCACACTAGTGGCAATGAGCAGTTCTTC.